The 7 T cell receptor beta chains listed next were all sequenced from one sample in a study of graft-versus-host responses after intestinal transplantation. Graft-derived tissue was subjected to processing to liberate intraepithelial and lamina propria lymphocytes. Here immunoSEQ multiplex PCR was the method, and the copy in TCRdb shows in-frame clones only, minus some. This sample has about 2,000 clones, with 86% found just once. This sample comprised ileum tissue, obtained approximately 10 weeks after transplant. Receptor source: a human patient who received an intestinal transplant, so some T cells may come from the graft donor.

This clone counts as hyperexpanded (1% or more). This chain connects TRBV5-6 to TRBJ1-4, with 8 bases matching TRBD1. The CDR3 is made up of 16 amino acids. V dropped 0 bases and J dropped 7; count of bases not matched to a gene: 8. Germline CDR1 and CDR2: SGHDT and YYEEEE. The CDR3 DNA is TGTGCCAGCAGCTTGGGGAACAGGGGGTTCCCTGAAAAACTGTTTTTT. Its protein is CASSLGNRGFPEKLFF.

This clone was counted once. This chain connects TRBV28 to TRBJ2-4, with 7 bases that match TRBD2. Trimming cost V 4 bases and J 7 bases; bases outside gene matches: 4. The CDR3 is made up of 13 amino acids. Germline CDR1 reads MDHEN; CDR2 reads SYDVKM. The CDR3 sequence is CASSWTSWNIQYF. CDR3 nucleotide sequence: TGTGCCAGCAGTTGGACTAGTTGGAACATTCAGTACTTC.

This clone turned up a few times. This chain connects TRBV9 to TRBJ2-7; 7 nucleotides line up with TRBD2. After removal of 2 bases from V and 2 bases from J, the junction contained 4 bases not matched to a gene. The CDR3 extends over 14 amino acids. Germline values: CDR1 SGDLS, CDR2 YYNGEE. CDR3 in DNA: TGTGCCAGCAGCGTGGGGGGAGGGCCCTACGAGCAGTACTTC. This codes for CASSVGGGPYEQYF.

The count of this clone is one. CDR3 region: CASSPSGTSGEQFF. DNA of the CDR3: TGTGCCAGCTCACCTTCCGGGACTAGCGGTGAGCAGTTCTTC. The V gene is TRBV18, the J gene TRBJ2-1, with TRBD2 matching 11 bases. The CDR3 is 14 amino acids. Germline-derived CDR1 and CDR2 are KGHSH and LQKENI. With 3 bases clipped from V and 9 bases from J, the junction kept 4 bases outside the gene matches.

This clone turned up a few times. The sample carries other DNA sequences with the same CDR3. The rearrangement links TRBV29-1 to TRBJ1-5; 9 bases match TRBD1. Germline-derived CDR1 and CDR2 are SQVTM and ANQGSEA. J was trimmed by 5 bases and V by 7 bases; bases with no gene match: 15. The CDR3 contains 16 residues. The CDR3 here is CSGGEGDREKHQPQHF. As DNA, the CDR3 is TGCAGCGGGGGGGAGGGGGACAGGGAAAAGCATCAGCCCCAGCATTTT.

This clone was picked up one time. The rearrangement joins TRBV6-5 to TRBJ1-6; D is possibly TRBD1 (5 bases). This CDR3 contains 15 residues. V was shortened by 2 bases and J by 10 bases, with 15 bases between the two germline ends. Germline CDR1 reads MNHEY; CDR2 reads SVGAGI. The CDR3 DNA reads as TGTGCCAGCAGTTACGGGGGGGGAATCCTATCACCCCTCCACTTT. Residues: CASSYGGGILSPLHF.

The chain carries TRBV7-9 and TRBJ1-2, with a tentative D call TRBD1 (5 bases). Trimming pared 5 bases from V and 0 bases from J, leaving 13 bases between. The CDR3 is made up of 15 amino acids. The germline CDR1 and CDR2 sequences are SEHNR and FQNEAQ (reference sequence). CDR3 sequence: CASSHRGSANYGYTF. CDR3 DNA: TGTGCCAGCAGCCATCGGGGGAGCGCTAACTATGGCTACACCTTC.